The 3 T cell receptor beta chains presented below share a single source sample, sequenced in a study of cytomegalovirus exposure and HLA in healthy donors. The PCR had 60 Vbeta and 13 Jbeta primers. Libraries were prepared by immunoSEQ multiplex PCR; TCRdb keeps only in-frame clonotypes and omits some of them. The table records under 150,000 clones, about 84% of them present only once. The source material was PBMCs. All receptors derive from a boy younger than 18 in good health and CMV-seronegative.

A few counts support this clone. V gene TRBV6-5 combines with J gene TRBJ1-4; possible D gene TRBD1, 5 bases. The germline V gene has CDR1 MNHEY and CDR2 SVGAGI. The germline V and J ends were trimmed by 6 bases and 1 base, with 12 bases remaining between them. CDR3 length equals 15 residues. The CDR3 DNA is TGTGCCAGCAGGTTGGGGGGGGAAACTAATGAAAAACTGTTTTTT. Encoded protein: CASRLGGETNEKLFF.

This clone was counted between two and nine times. The chain has TRBV6-1 and TRBJ1-6; D call uncertain. The CDR3 is 13 amino acids. Germline values: CDR1 MNHNS, CDR2 SASEGT. V gave up 2 bases and J gave up 8 bases, with 7 bases separating them. CDR3 residues: CASSETAYSPLHF. The DNA of the CDR3 is TGTGCCAGCAGTGAAACTGCATATTCACCCCTCCACTTT.

This clone has just one count. V usage is TRBV19 and J usage is TRBJ1-5, with 9 bases matching TRBD1. The CDR3 is made up of 17 amino acids. CDR1 LNHDA and CDR2 SQIVND come from the germline V gene (reference sequence). Trimming cost V 6 bases and J 2 bases; bases outside gene matches: 11. Here the CDR3 DNA reads TGTGCCAGTAGCCCCGGGACAGGGAGTGCTCGCAATCAGCCCCAGCATTTT. As protein: CASSPGTGSARNQPQHF.